A single sample gave rise to the 32 T cell receptor beta chains below, sequenced in a study of T cell responses to AZD1222 COVID-19 vaccine. Method: immunoSEQ multiplex PCR; TCRdb's copy keeps in-frame clones and lacks some. In the table there are about 160,000 clones, about nine tenths of which are singletons. The sequenced sample was peripheral blood, obtained on day 0 of AZD1222 vaccination. The receptors were sampled from an adult in good health.

This clone was recorded a few times. The chain combines TRBV28 with TRBJ1-5, with no clear D. The germline CDR1 and CDR2 sequences are MDHEN and SYDVKM. Trimming stripped 2 bases from V and 3 bases from J, with 8 bases between. There are 14 residues in the CDR3. CDR3 nucleotides: TGTGCCAGCAGTTTAACGCACGCCAATCAGCCCCAGCATTTT. As protein: CASSLTHANQPQHF.

The chain uses TRBV3-1 (or the pseudogene TRBV3-2) and TRBJ1-2, with 7 bases that match TRBD1. CDR3 length: 14 amino acids. Trimming took 4 bases from V and 2 from J; bases not matched to a gene: 4. The germline V gene has CDR1 LGHDT and CDR2 YNNKEL (reference sequence). The CDR3 nucleotides read TGTGCCAGCAGCCGGACAGGTGTAAACTATGGCTACACCTTC. Protein: CASSRTGVNYGYTF.

This sequence joins TRBV3-1 (or the pseudogene TRBV3-2) and TRBJ1-2, with TRBD1 matching over 9 bases. With V trimmed by 4 bases and J by 0 bases, 6 bases remained unmatched. CDR1 is LGHDT and CDR2 is YNNKEL in the germline V gene (reference sequence). CDR3 length: 16 amino acids. DNA of the CDR3: TGTGCCAGCAGCCCCCGCGGGACAGGGCCTAACTATGGCTACACCTTC. Residues: CASSPRGTGPNYGYTF.

The chain carries TRBV10-3 and TRBJ2-7; 7 nucleotides align to TRBD2. After removal of 5 bases from V and 2 bases from J, the junction contained 3 bases not matched to a gene. The length of the CDR3 is 13 residues. Germline CDR1 ENHRY, CDR2 SYGVKD. The CDR3 nucleotides read TGTGCCATCAGTCCGGGACTAACCTACGAGCAGTACTTC. Translation gives CAISPGLTYEQYF.

The CDR3 loop reads CASNRDRGLGYTF. DNA for the CDR3: TGTGCCAGCAACCGGGACAGGGGGCTTGGCTACACCTTC. The genes are TRBV14 and TRBJ1-2; 12 bases map to TRBD1. Unmatched junction bases numbered 4, after V lost 7 bases and J lost 7 bases. The germline V gene has CDR1 SGHDN and CDR2 FVKESK. The CDR3 consists of 13 residues.

This chain connects TRBV6-5 to TRBJ1-5; D is unclear. This CDR3 has 14 amino acids. Trimming took 1 base from V and 2 from J, leaving 6 bases between them. Germline V CDR1 and CDR2: MNHEY, SVGAGI. CDR3 nucleotides: TGTGCCAGCAGTTACTTAGGCGGCAATCAGCCCCAGCATTTT. Its protein product is CASSYLGGNQPQHF.

The chain has TRBV13 and TRBJ2-1, with 10 nucleotides matching TRBD1. The V segment lost 5 bases and the J segment 4 bases; nucleotides outside the gene matches: 5. This CDR3 comprises 15 residues. Looked up from germline, CDR1 is PRHDT and CDR2 is FYEKMQ (reference sequence). The CDR3 nucleotides read TGTGCCAGCAGCCCAGGGACAGGGGTATACAATGAGCAGTTCTTC. This encodes CASSPGTGVYNEQFF.

The chain carries TRBV30 and TRBJ1-6; TRBD1 might be the D (5 bases). This CDR3 spans 14 amino acids. V gave up 3 bases and J gave up 8 bases, with 14 bases separating them. From germline, CDR1 is GTSNPN and CDR2 SVGIG (reference sequence). The CDR3 here is CAWRRWQGDSPLHF. The CDR3 nucleotides are TGTGCCTGGAGGAGGTGGCAGGGTGATTCACCCCTCCACTTT.

A word on this clone: Other nucleotide sequences in the sample specify the same CDR3. The CDR3 sequence is CASSLRGNQPQHF. The CDR3 DNA follows: TGTGCCAGCAGCTTAAGGGGCAATCAGCCCCAGCATTTT. The chain combines TRBV7-2 with TRBJ1-5; D unclear. The V gene lost 2 bases and the J gene lost 2 bases, with 4 bases spanning the gap. Germline V gene data show CDR1 as SGHTA and CDR2 as FQGNSA. This CDR3 is 13 amino acids long.

The chain employs TRBV19 and TRBJ1-1; weak D call: TRBD1 (6 bases). Trimming took 3 bases from V and 7 from J, leaving 15 bases between them. The germline gives CDR1 LNHDA, CDR2 SQIVND (reference sequence). This CDR3 is built from 14 residues. The CDR3 loop reads CASSISRGEGEAFF. The CDR3 coding sequence is TGTGCCAGTAGTATTAGCAGGGGAGAAGGTGAAGCTTTCTTT.

The gene calls are TRBV6-2 or TRBV6-3 and TRBJ2-7; D may be TRBD1 (6 bases). CDR3 length equals 16 residues. CDR1 and CDR2 (germline): MNHEY, SVGEGT. Trimming shortened V by 0 bases and J by 6 bases, and 18 bases separated the two germline ends. The CDR3 DNA sequence: TGTGCCAGCAGTTACTCGACCCACAGGGACAAGGTCGAGCAGTACTTC. It encodes CASSYSTHRDKVEQYF.

The genes are TRBV10-3 and TRBJ1-5, with unresolved D. V dropped 1 base and J dropped 4 bases, with 5 bases sitting between them. Germline-derived CDR1 and CDR2 are ENHRY and SYGVKD. The CDR3 consists of 13 residues. The CDR3 nucleotides read TGTGCCATCAGTGAGTTAGCGAATCAGCCCCAGCATTTT. It specifies CAISELANQPQHF.

This clone was detected only once. The chain is built from TRBV25-1 and TRBJ2-3; TRBD1 agrees at 7 bases. V gave up 4 bases and J gave up 3 bases; unmatched junction bases: 10. The CDR3 covers 16 residues. Looked up from germline, CDR1 is MGHDK and CDR2 is SYGVNS. CDR3 in DNA: TGTGCCAGCAGTGGCACAGGGGCAGGGGGTACAGATACGCAGTATTTT. It translates to CASSGTGAGGTDTQYF.

This rearrangement joins TRBV7-8 to TRBJ1-1, with D possibly matching TRBD1 (5 bases). This CDR3 is 17 amino acids long. The germline CDR1 and CDR2 sequences are SGHVS and FQNEAQ. Between the trimmed V and J ends, which lost 4 bases and 1 base, there was a span of 19 bases. The CDR3: CASSSPLTGTANTEAFF. CDR3 nucleotide sequence: TGTGCCAGCAGCTCTCCTCTTACCGGGACTGCGAACACTGAAGCTTTCTTT.

This clone was recorded only once. The chain has TRBV7-9 and TRBJ1-4; the match to TRBD1 covers 7 bases. Germline-derived CDR1 and CDR2 are SEHNR and FQNEAQ (reference sequence). The CDR3 contains 15 residues. V was clipped by 6 bases and J by 8 bases; unmatched bases: 12. CDR3 nucleotide sequence: TGTGCCAGCAGTCAGACAGGGCGCTGGGGGGAAAAACTGTTTTTT. Protein: CASSQTGRWGEKLFF.

This chain joins TRBV6-5 and TRBJ2-3, with 11 bases matching TRBD2. The CDR3 runs 15 residues. Looked up from germline, CDR1 is MNHEY and CDR2 is SVGAGI. Trimming at V came to 7 bases and at J to 2 bases, leaving 5 bases not matched to a gene. The CDR3 DNA reads as TGTGCCAGCAAACTAGCGGGAGTGGCCACAGATACGCAGTATTTT. The encoded protein is CASKLAGVATDTQYF.

The chain links TRBV14 to TRBJ2-7; 9 nucleotides align to TRBD1. After removal of 4 bases from V and 5 bases from J, the junction contained 15 bases not matched to a gene. The CDR3 loop spans 17 amino acids. CDR1 is SGHDN, CDR2 FVKESK, per germline. The CDR3 nucleotides are TGTGCCAGCAGCCTCGGGACAGGGCCCTTCCCTTTTGACGAGCAGTACTTC. Translating gives CASSLGTGPFPFDEQYF.

V usage is TRBV3-1 (or the pseudogene TRBV3-2) and J usage is TRBJ2-4; D remains unclear. Trimming took 3 bases from V and 9 from J, leaving 12 bases between them. The CDR3 has 13 amino acids. Germline CDR1 and CDR2: LGHDT and YNNKEL (reference sequence). The CDR3 is CASSQEGPLIQYF. The DNA for the CDR3 is TGTGCCAGCAGCCAGGAAGGCCCCCTCATTCAGTACTTC.

The chain carries TRBV19 and TRBJ1-5; D is possibly TRBD1 (5 bases). The length of the CDR3 is 14 residues. V lost 6 bases and J lost 6, with 15 bases in between. Germline assignment: CDR1 LNHDA and CDR2 SQIVND (reference sequence). CDR3 protein: CASSLIATGQPQHF. The CDR3 DNA sequence: TGTGCCAGTAGCCTTATCGCCACAGGTCAGCCCCAGCATTTT.

The genes are TRBV18 and TRBJ1-1; 10 bases are shared with TRBD1. Per the germline V gene, CDR1 is KGHSH and CDR2 is LQKENI. The CDR3 totals 13 residues. J gave up 4 bases and V 6 bases, and 2 bases lay outside the gene matches. This chain's CDR3 is CASSRTGGTEAFF. The DNA of the CDR3 is TGTGCCAGCTCCCGGACAGGGGGCACTGAAGCTTTCTTT. Supplemented by reference TRBV18 and TRBJ1-1, the full variable domain reads NAGVMQNPRHLVRRRGQEARLRCSPMKGHSHVYWYRQLPEEGLKFMVYLQKENIIDESGMPKERFSAEFPKEGPSILRIQQVVRGDSAAYFCASSRTGGTEAFFGQGTRLTVV.

J is TRBJ1-2 and V is TRBV9; tentative D call: TRBD1 (6 bases). V gave up 1 base and J gave up 6 bases, with 16 bases separating them. The CDR3 sequence is 15 residues long. Per the germline V gene, CDR1 is SGDLS and CDR2 is YYNGEE. The CDR3 is CASSVQTGVANGYTF. The CDR3, as DNA: TGTGCCAGCAGCGTACAGACAGGCGTGGCTAATGGCTACACCTTC. Complete variable domain (other parts from reference TRBV9 and TRBJ1-2): DSGVTQTPKHLITATGQRVTLRCSPRSGDLSVYWYQQSLDQGLQFLIQYYNGEERAKGNILERFSAQQFPDLHSELNLSSLELGDSALYFCASSVQTGVANGYTFGSGTRLTVV.

This clone was seen a few times. The genes are TRBV9 and TRBJ1-3; D ambiguous. CDR1 and CDR2 (germline): SGDLS, YYNGEE. The V gene lost 0 bases and the J gene lost 0 bases, with 4 bases spanning the gap. The CDR3 runs 14 residues. CDR3: CASSVAYSGNTIYF. CDR3 DNA: TGTGCCAGCAGCGTAGCTTACTCTGGAAACACCATATATTTT. The full variable domain, with the rest looked up from reference TRBV9 and TRBJ1-3, is DSGVTQTPKHLITATGQRVTLRCSPRSGDLSVYWYQQSLDQGLQFLIQYYNGEERAKGNILERFSAQQFPDLHSELNLSSLELGDSALYFCASSVAYSGNTIYFGEGSWLTVV.

This sequence joins TRBV7-2 and TRBJ1-1; 7 positions agree with TRBD1. Germline values: CDR1 SGHTA, CDR2 FQGNSA. CDR3 length: 17 residues. The junction had 14 bases not matched to a gene; V was cut back by 7 bases and J by 0 bases. CDR3 in DNA: TGTGCCAGCACCCGTAGGAGCGGAGGGGGCTTGAACACTGAAGCTTTCTTT. Translated: CASTRRSGGGLNTEAFF.

The chain links TRBV28 to TRBJ1-5; no clear D gene. Germline V gene data show CDR1 as MDHEN and CDR2 as SYDVKM. The CDR3 is made up of 13 amino acids. Trimming cost V 3 bases and J 2 bases, with 5 bases left between them. The CDR3 sequence is CASSFQGNQPQHF. The CDR3, as DNA: TGTGCCAGCAGTTTTCAGGGCAATCAGCCCCAGCATTTT. Complete variable domain (other parts from reference TRBV28 and TRBJ1-5): DVKVTQSSRYLVKRTGEKVFLECVQDMDHENMFWYRQDPGLGLRLIYFSYDVKMKEKGDIPEGYSVSREKKERFSLILESASTNQTSMYLCASSFQGNQPQHFGDGTRLSIL.

The CDR3 region has the DNA TGTGCCAGCAGCGTAGGTGGGGGTTCGGCCGGGGAGCTGTTTTTT. It encodes CASSVGGGSAGELFF. The chain recombines TRBV9 with TRBJ2-2, with D possibly being TRBD1 or TRBD2 (5 bases each). CDR1 is SGDLS and CDR2 is YYNGEE in the germline V gene. Trimming removed 0 bases from V and 6 bases from J, with 12 bases in between. The length of the CDR3 is 15 residues.

CDR3 residues: CASSPETYSYEQYF. CDR3 DNA: TGTGCCAGCAGCCCAGAGACCTACTCCTACGAGCAGTACTTC. J is TRBJ2-7 and V is TRBV5-5; D call uncertain. V was cut by 4 bases and J by 0 bases, with 11 bases left in between. This CDR3 is 14 amino acids long. The germline CDR1 and CDR2 sequences are SGHKS and YYEKEE (reference sequence).

This sequence joins TRBV7-3 and TRBJ2-5; D remains ambiguous. The CDR3 totals 16 residues. Per the germline V gene, CDR1 is SGHTA and CDR2 is FQGTGA. The V gene lost 5 bases and the J gene lost 7 bases, with 23 bases spanning the gap. The chain's CDR3 is CASSPTPGTAIGTQYF. The CDR3 DNA reads as TGTGCCAGCAGCCCCACCCCGGGTACAGCGATAGGGACCCAGTACTTC.

V gene TRBV2 combines with J gene TRBJ1-5; no clear D. CDR3 length: 13 amino acids. Germline V gene sequence: CDR1 SNHLY, CDR2 FYNNEI. Deletions cut 7 bases from V and 6 bases from J, with 13 bases between. CDR3 residues: CASKANSGQPQHF. The CDR3 DNA reads as TGTGCCAGCAAGGCCAATAGCGGTCAGCCCCAGCATTTT.

The table lists this clone with a count of one. V and J are TRBV6-2 or TRBV6-3 and TRBJ2-6; D perhaps matches TRBD1 (5 bases). The germline CDR1 and CDR2 sequences are MNHEY and SVGEGT. This CDR3 comprises 13 residues. V was pared by 6 bases and J by 3 bases, with 6 bases between. The CDR3 here is CASSTGGANVLTF. The CDR3 DNA reads as TGTGCCAGCAGCACAGGTGGGGCCAACGTCCTGACTTTC.

The chain carries TRBV6-5 and TRBJ1-1; no firm D call. Deletions cut 10 bases from V and 2 bases from J, with 14 bases between. The length of the CDR3 is 13 residues. Germline assignment: CDR1 MNHEY and CDR2 SVGAGI. The DNA of the CDR3 is TGTGCCATCCAAAGGTCGGAAAACACTGAAGCTTTCTTT. Amino acid sequence: CAIQRSENTEAFF.

The chain has TRBV5-4 and TRBJ2-1; D is undetermined. The CDR3 runs 11 residues. Trimming removed 4 bases at V and 8 bases at J, with 7 bases between. Germline CDR1 SGHNT, CDR2 YYREEE (reference sequence). CDR3 coding DNA: TGTGCCAGCAGCCATGGGTATGAGCAGTTCTTC. It translates to CASSHGYEQFF.

The V call is TRBV28, the J call TRBJ1-1; D ambiguous. CDR3 length equals 12 residues. The germline V gene encodes CDR1 MDHEN and CDR2 SYDVKM. V dropped 2 bases and J dropped 3 bases, with 4 bases sitting between them. CDR3 protein: CASSLGDTEAFF. CDR3 bases: TGTGCCAGCAGTTTAGGGGACACTGAAGCTTTCTTT.